What follows is one T cell receptor beta chain and its context. Produced via immunoSEQ multiplex PCR; TCRdb's table is partial and in-frame only. The profile covers roughly 340,000 clones, with over 80% appearing a single time and under 6.5% taken by the ten largest. This entry is derived from a study of blood T cell repertoires in COVID-19. Seattle patient enrollment occurred during active infection, with longitudinal follow-up thereafter. The CDR3 has 11 amino acids. Germline V gene data show CDR1 as DFQATT and CDR2 as SNEGSKA (reference sequence). Between the trimmed V and J ends, which lost 4 bases and 4 bases, there was a span of 7 bases.

This sequence was found in a woman aged 45 to 65 with COVID-19, enrolled during active disease. Sequenced input: peripheral blood. This chain joins TRBV20-1 and TRBJ2-5, with D maybe TRBD2 (5 bases). The CDR3 DNA follows: TGCAGTGCTATGGCGGGAGAGACCCAGTACTTC. Protein: CSAMAGETQYF.